Described below is a single T cell receptor beta chain sequence and its context. From germline, CDR1 is LGHNA and CDR2 YNFKEQ. V lost 1 base, J lost 6 bases, and 9 bases lay in between. The CDR3 spans 13 residues. Generated by immunoSEQ multiplex PCR, the TCRdb table keeps only in-frame clones and is missing some. The repertoire holds 100,000 to 150,000 clones, around four fifths seen once, with roughly 25% in the top ten. This specimen belongs to a study of blood T cell repertoires in COVID-19. The overall study: Donors in the United States, Italy and Spain gave samples during acute or convalescent COVID-19. T cells, B-cell-depleted T cells, or PBMCs provided the cDNA or gDNA that served as material.

Sequencing input: peripheral blood. The origin of this receptor is a human donor in a cohort sampled during active COVID-19. V and J are TRBV4-2 and TRBJ1-1; no clear D. CDR3 region: CASSQADLSEAFF. The CDR3 DNA follows: TGTGCCAGCAGCCAAGCTGACTTATCTGAAGCTTTCTTT.